The next 32 T cell receptor beta chains were all read from a single sample in a study of technical replicates of blood from a handful of donors. This table comes from immunoSEQ multiplex PCR, and its TCRdb copy is limited to in-frame clones, with some not included. The sample has about 83,000 clones, around nine tenths seen once. Sequencing was done on a sample of T cells isolated from PBMCs. Every receptor here comes from a human donor in good health.

The chain uses TRBV9 and TRBJ1-1; 8 nucleotides align to TRBD1. V was pared by 0 bases and J by 11 bases, with 9 bases of the junction left unmatched. This CDR3 region has 14 residues. Germline CDR1 is SGDLS and CDR2 is YYNGEE. The CDR3 nucleotides are TGTGCCAGCAGCGTAGCTACGAACAGGGGGATTGCTTTCTTT. Amino acids: CASSVATNRGIAFF.

This clone was recorded once. This chain uses TRBV6-6 with TRBJ1-3; D not resolved. The germline V gene has CDR1 MNHNY and CDR2 SVGAGI (reference sequence). Trimming cost V 5 bases and J 3 bases, with 14 bases left between them. This CDR3 has 15 residues. CDR3 protein: CASSPPGKGGNTIYF. CDR3 DNA sequence: TGTGCCAGCAGTCCCCCGGGAAAGGGTGGAAACACCATATATTTT.

The chain joins TRBV4-2 to TRBJ2-4; weak D call: TRBD1 (5 bases). Trimming shortened V by 0 bases and J by 0 bases, and 12 bases separated the two germline ends. CDR1 LGHNA and CDR2 YNFKEQ come from the germline V gene. This CDR3 spans 17 amino acids. The CDR3 bases are TGTGCCAGCAGCCAAGACCTCGCCCAGGGAGCCAAAAACATTCAGTACTTC. This gives the protein CASSQDLAQGAKNIQYF.

The rearrangement uses TRBV28 and TRBJ2-3; D unresolved. Trimming took off 6 bases at V and 7 bases at J, with 11 bases between the two ends. Per the germline V gene, CDR1 is MDHEN and CDR2 is SYDVKM. The CDR3 spans 12 residues. The CDR3 sequence: CASSVTANTQYF. As DNA, the CDR3 is TGTGCCAGCAGCGTAACCGCGAATACGCAGTATTTT. Looking up the rest from reference TRBV28 and TRBJ2-3 gives the full variable domain: DVKVTQSSRYLVKRTGEKVFLECVQDMDHENMFWYRQDPGLGLRLIYFSYDVKMKEKGDIPEGYSVSREKKERFSLILESASTNQTSMYLCASSVTANTQYFGPGTRLTVL.

The V call is TRBV29-1, the J call TRBJ1-2; 7 nucleotides match TRBD1. The V and J ends lost 1 base and 5 bases, in that order; junction bases with no gene match: 7. The germline V gene has CDR1 SQVTM and CDR2 ANQGSEA. CDR3 length: 14 residues. This CDR3 is CSVEGRDRPYGYTF. The CDR3, as DNA: TGCAGCGTTGAAGGCAGGGACAGACCTTATGGCTACACCTTC.

V is TRBV18 and J is TRBJ1-5, with a tentative D call TRBD1 (5 bases). V lost 0 bases to trimming and J lost 1 base, with 7 bases between them. Germline V gene sequence: CDR1 KGHSH, CDR2 LQKENI. CDR3 size: 15 residues. Here the CDR3 DNA reads TGTGCCAGCTCACCACCTCAGGGCAGCAATCAGCCCCAGCATTTT. It yields the protein CASSPPQGSNQPQHF.

The chain employs TRBV19 and TRBJ1-5, with no clear D. The V gene lost 3 bases and the J gene lost 6 bases, with 9 bases spanning the gap. CDR3 length: 13 residues. CDR1 LNHDA and CDR2 SQIVND come from the germline V gene (reference sequence). CDR3 nucleotides: TGTGCCAGTAGTATCAGTGTTCCTCAGCCCCAGCATTTT. Translating gives CASSISVPQPQHF.

The rearrangement joins TRBV5-5 to TRBJ2-7; no reliable D call. Between the trimmed V and J ends, which lost 4 bases and 0 bases, there was a span of 14 bases. The CDR3 loop spans 15 amino acids. Germline V gene sequence: CDR1 SGHKS, CDR2 YYEKEE (reference sequence). The CDR3 sequence is CASSPYRVSSYEQYF. CDR3 nucleotides: TGTGCCAGCAGCCCCTACAGAGTAAGCTCCTACGAGCAGTACTTC. Full variable domain (rest looked up from reference TRBV5-5 and TRBJ2-7): DAGVTQSPTHLIKTRGQQVTLRCSPISGHKSVSWYQQVLGQGPQFIFQYYEKEERGRGNFPDRFSARQFPNYSSELNVNALLLGDSALYLCASSPYRVSSYEQYFGPGTRLTVT.

This chain links TRBV19 with TRBJ1-5, with D possibly TRBD1 on 6 matching bases. Germline CDR1 is LNHDA and CDR2 is SQIVND (reference sequence). The CDR3 spans 15 residues. V was clipped by 8 bases and J by 7 bases, with 21 bases between them. The CDR3: CASRTTAQGTQPQHF. The CDR3 DNA is TGTGCCAGTCGAACCACGGCACAGGGAACCCAGCCCCAGCATTTT.

The chain has TRBV7-6 and TRBJ2-2, with D possibly matching TRBD2 (6 bases). In germline, CDR1 is SGHVS, CDR2 FNYEAQ. The CDR3 spans 15 residues. Trimming removed 2 bases from V and 9 bases from J, with 16 bases in between. For the CDR3, the DNA is TGTGCCAGCAGCTTAATGAGCGGAGCGGGCTGGGAGCTGTTTTTT. The encoded protein is CASSLMSGAGWELFF.

The gene calls are TRBV11-3 and TRBJ2-5; maybe TRBD2 (6 bases). This CDR3 region has 13 residues. CDR1 is SGHNT, CDR2 YENEEA, per germline. V was shortened by 3 bases and J by 10 bases, with 15 bases between the two germline ends. Here the CDR3 reads CASSLGMDGSQYF. The CDR3 nucleotides are TGTGCCAGCAGCTTGGGTATGGACGGGAGCCAGTACTTC.

This chain joins TRBV2 and TRBJ2-3; D is possibly TRBD2 (6 bases). There are 14 residues in the CDR3. Germline V gives CDR1 SNHLY, CDR2 FYNNEI. With 4 bases removed from V and 3 bases from J, the gap between germline ends came to 11 bases. The CDR3 DNA reads TGTGCCAGCAGTGCCACTAGCCGGACAGATACGCAGTATTTT. Its translation is CASSATSRTDTQYF.

The chain has TRBV30 and TRBJ2-5; TRBD2 is a possible D gene (7 bases). V was clipped by 1 base and J by 4 bases, with 13 bases between them. Germline CDR1 GTSNPN, CDR2 SVGIG (reference sequence). The CDR3 consists of 14 residues. The CDR3 reads CAWSGGGARETQYF. The CDR3, as DNA: TGTGCCTGGAGTGGTGGGGGGGCCAGAGAGACCCAGTACTTC. The full variable domain, its missing parts supplied by reference TRBV30 and TRBJ2-5, is SQTIHQWPATLVQPVGSPLSLECTVEGTSNPNLYWYRQAAGRGLQLLFYSVGIGQISSEVPQNLSASRPQDRQFILSSKKLLLSDSGFYLCAWSGGGARETQYFGPGTRLLVL.

V gene TRBV5-1 combines with J gene TRBJ2-3, with 8 bases fitting TRBD1. The CDR3 sequence is 16 residues long. V lost 1 base and J lost 0; bases outside the gene matches: 4. Germline V gene sequence: CDR1 SGHRS, CDR2 YFSETQ. CDR3 sequence reads: CASSLLGQGSTDTQYF. CDR3 in DNA: TGCGCCAGCAGCTTGTTAGGACAGGGTAGCACAGATACGCAGTATTTT.

The genes are TRBV30 and TRBJ1-3, with TRBD1 matching 10 bases. The J segment lost 8 bases and the V segment lost 3 bases, leaving 7 bases of the junction unmatched. CDR3 length equals 14 residues. CDR1 and CDR2 (germline): GTSNPN, SVGIG (reference sequence). In DNA form, the CDR3 reads TGTGCCTGGAGACGGGACAGGGGTGTAGACACCATATATTTT. It encodes CAWRRDRGVDTIYF.

The chain carries TRBV6-1 and TRBJ2-2; TRBD1 matches at 9 bases. The CDR3 is 14 amino acids. V shed 6 bases and J 4 bases; nucleotides not matched to a gene: 3. Germline V gives CDR1 MNHNS, CDR2 SASEGT. The chain's CDR3 is CASRSQGATGELFF. CDR3 DNA sequence: TGTGCCAGCAGATCACAGGGGGCCACCGGGGAGCTGTTTTTT.

This clone was seen a single time. The chain recombines TRBV27 with TRBJ2-3; D is possibly TRBD2 (6 bases). This CDR3 is built from 15 residues. V lost 2 bases and J 1 base, leaving 10 bases between the germline ends. Per germline, CDR1 MNHEY and CDR2 SMNVEV (reference sequence). The CDR3 bases are TGTGCCAGCAGTTTAGGGTGGGGGGGCACAGATACGCAGTATTTT. Translation: CASSLGWGGTDTQYF.

This chain uses TRBV6-5 with TRBJ1-2; D is possibly TRBD1 (6 bases). The CDR3 contains 14 residues. V lost 2 bases and J 7 bases, leaving 14 bases between the germline ends. CDR1 is MNHEY, CDR2 SVGAGI, per germline. As DNA, the CDR3 is TGTGCCAGCAGTTACCAGGGCAGGGGTACTGGCTACACCTTC. Residues: CASSYQGRGTGYTF.

The V and J genes are TRBV5-7 and TRBJ1-6, with 7 bases lining up with TRBD1. TRBV5-7 is given ORF status, its function remaining uncertain. The CDR3 runs 15 residues. The trim removed 2 bases at V and 4 bases at J, leaving 3 bases unmatched. CDR3 DNA sequence: TGTGCCAGCAGCTTCACGGGACAGTATAATTCACCCCTCCACTTT. This encodes CASSFTGQYNSPLHF.

In DNA form, the CDR3 reads TGTGCCACCAGCAGAGTCCTCCACGAGGGCAGGCCCTACAATGAGCAGTTCTTC. It encodes CATSRVLHEGRPYNEQFF. This chain links TRBV15 with TRBJ2-1; a possible D gene is TRBD2 (5 bases). The CDR3 is made up of 18 amino acids. The germline gives CDR1 LNHNV, CDR2 YYDKDF (reference sequence). Trimming took 1 base from V and 2 from J, leaving 18 bases between them.

CDR3 nucleotides: TGCGCCAGCAGCCTCAGCGCAGGGCGCTACACTGAAGCTTTCTTT. Encoded protein: CASSLSAGRYTEAFF. This chain joins TRBV5-1 and TRBJ1-1; D might be TRBD1 (5 bases). Per germline, CDR1 SGHRS and CDR2 YFSETQ. Trimming cost V 4 bases and J 3 bases, with 16 bases left between them. CDR3 length: 15 residues.

The chain combines TRBV10-2 with TRBJ2-7, with D unresolved. V lost 2 bases, J lost 0 bases, and 5 bases lay in between. Per germline, CDR1 WSHSY and CDR2 SAAADI. The CDR3 is made up of 13 amino acids. The CDR3 nucleotides are TGCGCCAGCAGTGAGGGCAGCTCCTACGAGCAGTACTTC. Translating it yields CASSEGSSYEQYF.

This rearrangement joins TRBV6-1 to TRBJ1-3; possibly TRBD1 for D (6 bases). V dropped 5 bases and J dropped 1 base, with 12 bases sitting between them. The CDR3 is 15 residues long. CDR1 and CDR2 from the germline V gene are MNHNS and SASEGT. The CDR3 DNA follows: TGTGCCAGCAGTTCAGGGGTCTCATCTGGAAACACCATATATTTT. Its protein is CASSSGVSSGNTIYF.

The V and J genes are TRBV27 and TRBJ1-2; D is uncertain. Germline V gene data show CDR1 as MNHEY and CDR2 as SMNVEV (reference sequence). There are 15 residues in the CDR3. V lost 0 bases, J lost 6 bases, and 14 bases lay in between. In DNA, the CDR3 is TGTGCCAGCAGTTTATCTCTGACTCCGGAGGATGGCTACACCTTC. Protein product: CASSLSLTPEDGYTF.

The chain has TRBV6-4 and TRBJ1-6; 7 bases match TRBD1. Germline V CDR1 and CDR2: MRHNA, SNTAGT. V shed 6 bases, J shed 7 bases, and the junction held 6 bases outside the gene matches. The CDR3 totals 14 residues. The CDR3 sequence is CASRGGQPNSPLHF. As DNA, the CDR3 is TGTGCCAGCAGGGGGGGACAGCCCAATTCACCCCTCCACTTT.

The rearrangement links TRBV5-1 to TRBJ2-5, with D possibly matching TRBD2 (6 bases). CDR1 is SGHRS and CDR2 is YFSETQ in the germline V gene. The CDR3 is 15 residues long. V was clipped by 5 bases and J by 2 bases, with 16 bases between them. The CDR3 loop reads CASRVGEAGQETQYF. The CDR3 bases are TGCGCCAGCAGAGTCGGGGAGGCAGGTCAAGAGACCCAGTACTTC.

This clone was seen a handful of times. The V gene is TRBV18, the J gene TRBJ1-2, with 9 bases fitting TRBD1. CDR1 and CDR2 from the germline V gene are KGHSH and LQKENI. CDR3 length: 14 amino acids. V shed 3 bases, J shed 6 bases, and the junction held 5 bases outside the gene matches. The CDR3 spells CASSPPGTGNGYTF. The CDR3 DNA follows: TGTGCCAGCTCACCCCCCGGGACAGGGAATGGCTACACCTTC.

V and J are TRBV27 and TRBJ1-2, with D possibly TRBD1 on 6 matching bases. Germline V gene lookup returns CDR1 MNHEY and CDR2 SMNVEV (reference sequence). This CDR3 contains 12 residues. The V and J ends lost 6 bases and 3 bases respectively, with 8 bases between them. This CDR3 is CASRQGYYGYTF. CDR3 coding DNA: TGTGCCAGCAGACAGGGATACTATGGCTACACCTTC.

The gene calls are TRBV30 and TRBJ1-1, with unresolved D. The CDR3 totals 13 residues. CDR1 and CDR2 (germline): GTSNPN, SVGIG (reference sequence). The V end was cut by 6 bases, the J end by 1 base, with 12 bases between. The DNA of the CDR3 is TGTGCCTGTATAGAATGGGCGAACACTGAAGCTTTCTTT. It encodes CACIEWANTEAFF.

The DNA for the CDR3 is TGTGCCAGTTTTGACAGGGGAAACGGAGGCTACACCTTC. Translation: CASFDRGNGGYTF. The chain couples TRBV28 to TRBJ1-2; TRBD1 aligns across 8 bases. Per germline, CDR1 MDHEN and CDR2 SYDVKM. The CDR3 sequence is 13 residues long. After removal of 9 bases from V and 8 bases from J, the junction contained 11 bases not matched to a gene.

This chain connects TRBV2 to TRBJ1-1; TRBD1 matches at 8 bases. V was clipped by 6 bases and J by 1 base; unmatched bases: 4. Germline assignment: CDR1 SNHLY and CDR2 FYNNEI. This CDR3 has 14 residues. The CDR3 protein is CASRETGGNTEAFF. Written as DNA, the CDR3 is TGTGCCAGCAGGGAAACAGGGGGGAACACTGAAGCTTTCTTT.

This clone came up many times. This chain joins TRBV18 and TRBJ2-7; TRBD1 is a possible D gene (6 bases). The V and J ends lost 5 bases and 6 bases respectively, with 14 bases between them. Germline assignment: CDR1 KGHSH and CDR2 LQKENI. The CDR3 loop spans 13 amino acids. DNA of the CDR3: TGTGCCAGCTCATTACAGGACAGTCGCGAGCAGTACTTC. Residues: CASSLQDSREQYF.